The 26 T cell receptor beta chains below were found in one sample sequenced in a study of response to subunit inactivated influenza vaccine. MiXCR, run by TCRdb on the RT-PCR reads, gives a single entry per CDR3 protein. The data show a few hundred thousand distinct CDR3 sequences, with 20% to 25% seen just once and approximately 10% held by the top ten. Sample: PBMCs from blood, taken 21 months after vaccination. The receptors were sampled from a man aged 50 to 69 who received an inactivated influenza vaccine.

This clonotype was counted between two and nine times. V is TRBV5-6 and J is TRBJ1-5; weak D call: TRBD1 (5 bases). This CDR3 spans 12 amino acids. Germline V gene data show CDR1 as SGHDT and CDR2 as YYEEEE. The V end lost 2 bases, the J end lost 7 bases, and 7 bases lay between the germline ends. CDR3 sequence (DNA): TGTGCCAGCAGCTTTAGGGGACAGCCCCAGCATTTT. This encodes CASSFRGQPQHF.

The table lists this clonotype with a few counts. This CDR3 reads CASWGTSDYGYTF. CDR3 nucleotides: TGTGCCAGCTGGGGAACCTCCGACTATGGCTACACCTTC. The chain recombines TRBV28 with TRBJ1-2; D unclear. The CDR3 covers 13 residues. V lost 8 bases, J lost 3 bases, and 13 bases lay in between. Germline V gene data show CDR1 as MDHEN and CDR2 as SYDVKM.

This clonotype was recorded many times. The J gene is TRBJ2-3, the V gene TRBV5-1; TRBD2 aligns across 16 bases. Losses at the gene ends were 3 bases for V and 4 bases for J; bases not matched to a gene: 2. The CDR3 is made up of 16 amino acids. The germline gives CDR1 SGHRS, CDR2 YFSETQ. The CDR3 sequence: CASSSGTSGGADTQYF. DNA for the CDR3: TGCGCCAGCAGCTCCGGGACTAGCGGGGGGGCAGATACGCAGTATTTT.

Regarding this clonotype: This CDR3 fails to terminate in the conserved phenylalanine or tryptophan, so it likely reflects a read error. The J gene is TRBJ2-3, the V gene TRBV12-3 or TRBV12-4; D may be TRBD1 or TRBD2 (6 bases each). The V gene lost 6 bases and the J gene lost 2 bases, with 15 bases spanning the gap. CDR3 length: 15 residues. This CDR3 reads CASRARGGSTDTQYL. For the CDR3, the DNA is TGTGCCAGCAGGGCTAGAGGGGGGTCCACAGATACGCAGTATTTA.

The genes are TRBV5-6 and TRBJ2-1, with TRBD1 as a possible D gene (6 bases). V lost 3 bases and J 0 bases, leaving 10 bases between the germline ends. The germline V gene has CDR1 SGHDT and CDR2 YYEEEE. This CDR3 spans 15 amino acids. CDR3 sequence reads: CASSSMDSSYNEQFF. CDR3 DNA: TGTGCCAGCAGCTCCATGGACAGCTCCTACAATGAGCAGTTCTTC. Combining the CDR3 with reference TRBV5-6 and TRBJ2-1 gives the whole variable domain DAGVTQSPTHLIKTRGQQVTLRCSPKSGHDTVSWYQQALGQGPQFIFQYYEEEERQRGNFPDRFSGHQFPNYSSELNVNALLLGDSALYLCASSSMDSSYNEQFFGPGTRLTVL.

The CDR3, as DNA: TGTGCCTGGAGGGCTAGCGGGAGGGCAAATGAGCAGTTCTTC. Translating it yields CAWRASGRANEQFF. V is TRBV30 and J is TRBJ2-1, with TRBD2 matching 12 bases. This CDR3 is built from 14 residues. Germline V gene lookup returns CDR1 GTSNPN and CDR2 SVGIG (reference sequence). After removal of 3 bases from V and 7 bases from J, the junction contained 4 bases not matched to a gene.

This clonotype was seen many times. The genes are TRBV10-3 and TRBJ1-1, with D maybe TRBD1 (6 bases). The ends were cut back, 10 bases at V and 1 base at J, with 19 bases in the middle. There are 15 residues in the CDR3. Germline CDR1 is ENHRY and CDR2 is SYGVKD. The DNA of the CDR3 is TGTGCCACCAAACGGGGGCCCGAAGAGAACACTGAAGCTTTCTTT. Translated, it gives CATKRGPEENTEAFF.

About this clonotype itself: One base away lies a much larger clone, so this may be a sequencing read error. This chain connects TRBV28 to TRBJ1-2; TRBD1 agrees at 7 bases. Germline CDR1 reads MDHEN; CDR2 reads SYDVKM. The CDR3 totals 13 residues. Trimming removed 6 bases from V and 1 base from J; junction bases left unmatched: 2. The CDR3 region is CASRYRGNYGYTF. The DNA for the CDR3 is TGTGCCAGCAGATACAGGGGTAACTATGGCTACACCTTC.

The chain couples TRBV18 to TRBJ1-2; the D gene is possibly TRBD1 (5 bases). Germline loops: CDR1 KGHSH, CDR2 LQKENI. CDR3 length: 17 amino acids. The V end lost 0 bases, the J end lost 0 bases, and 14 bases lay between the germline ends. The CDR3 DNA sequence: TGTGCCAGCTCACCACCCGGATCCTCGGGGGCTAACTATGGCTACACCTTC. Its protein is CASSPPGSSGANYGYTF.

This clonotype showed up many times. The gene calls are TRBV6-1 and TRBJ2-1, with TRBD2 matching over 8 bases. This CDR3 is built from 14 residues. Germline values: CDR1 MNHNS, CDR2 SASEGT. J gave up 1 base and V 7 bases, and 3 bases lay outside the gene matches. CDR3: CASTLAGSYNEQFF. The CDR3 region has the DNA TGTGCCAGCACCCTAGCGGGTTCCTACAATGAGCAGTTCTTC.

J is TRBJ1-6 and V is TRBV7-9; perhaps TRBD1 as D (5 bases). Trimming cost V 5 bases and J 10 bases, with 18 bases left between them. Germline V gives CDR1 SEHNR, CDR2 FQNEAQ (reference sequence). The length of the CDR3 is 15 residues. The CDR3 reads CASSAIGALRSPLHF. For the CDR3, the DNA is TGTGCCAGCAGCGCTATAGGGGCGCTTAGGTCACCCCTCCACTTT.

This CDR3 is CSARYWGGQQETQYF. CDR3 in DNA: TGCAGTGCTAGATACTGGGGGGGACAGCAAGAGACCCAGTACTTC. The chain uses TRBV20-1 and TRBJ2-5, with D perhaps given as TRBD1 or TRBD2 (7 bases each). The V gene lost 2 bases and the J gene lost 2 bases, with 15 bases spanning the gap. The CDR3 has 15 amino acids. CDR1 is DFQATT, CDR2 SNEGSKA, per germline (reference sequence).

This clonotype occurred a few times. The chain employs TRBV3-1 and TRBJ1-1; D might be TRBD1 (5 bases). Trimming took off 7 bases at V and 0 bases at J, with 21 bases between the two ends. Germline V lookup: CDR1 LGHDT, CDR2 YNNKEL (reference sequence). There are 17 residues in the CDR3. DNA for the CDR3: TGTGCCAGCAAGGGGCAGGGTTCTTTATTCATGAACACTGAAGCTTTCTTT. This translates into CASKGQGSLFMNTEAFF.

This clonotype was seen a few times. This chain links TRBV20-1 with TRBJ2-1; TRBD2 aligns across 9 bases. The CDR3 spans 17 residues. From germline, CDR1 is DFQATT and CDR2 SNEGSKA (reference sequence). The trim removed 0 bases at V and 4 bases at J, leaving 10 bases unmatched. CDR3: CSARDLRASGTYNEQFF. For the CDR3, the DNA is TGCAGTGCTAGAGATCTAAGGGCTAGCGGGACTTACAATGAGCAGTTCTTC.

The chain links TRBV28 to TRBJ1-1, with 7 nucleotides matching TRBD1. The CDR3 spans 20 residues. In germline, CDR1 is MDHEN, CDR2 SYDVKM. After removal of 3 bases from V and 1 base from J, the junction contained 20 bases not matched to a gene. The CDR3 sequence: CASSFFLRQGAVVRNTEAFF. CDR3 sequence (DNA): TGTGCCAGCAGTTTTTTCCTTAGACAGGGAGCTGTTGTACGGAACACTGAAGCTTTCTTT.

This sequence joins TRBV27 and TRBJ1-3; no clear D. Germline V gene lookup returns CDR1 MNHEY and CDR2 SMNVEV (reference sequence). The CDR3 loop spans 14 amino acids. Trimming removed 3 bases from V and 4 bases from J, with 10 bases in between. As DNA, the CDR3 is TGTGCCAGCAGTTTGTCGCCGCGAGGAAACACCATATATTTT. Its protein product is CASSLSPRGNTIYF.

This chain connects TRBV7-2 to TRBJ2-1; the D is unclear. V was shortened by 3 bases and J by 3 bases, with 9 bases between the two germline ends. Looked up from germline, CDR1 is SGHTA and CDR2 is FQGNSA. The CDR3 is 14 amino acids. For the CDR3, the DNA is TGTGCCAGCAGCTTGGGGTTGAGCTACAATGAGCAGTTCTTC. This encodes CASSLGLSYNEQFF. The full variable domain, its missing parts supplied by reference TRBV7-2 and TRBJ2-1, is GAGVSQSPSNKVTEKGKDVELRCDPISGHTALYWYRQSLGQGLEFLIYFQGNSAPDKSGLPSDRFSAERTGGSVSTLTIQRTQQEDSAVYLCASSLGLSYNEQFFGPGTRLTVL.

This clonotype was detected only once. V is TRBV4-3 and J is TRBJ2-5; 15 nucleotides line up with TRBD2. The J segment lost 5 bases and the V segment lost 3 bases, leaving 4 bases of the junction unmatched. Germline values: CDR1 LGHNA, CDR2 YSLEER. The CDR3 is made up of 16 amino acids. The CDR3 spells CASSQGLAGGMETQYF. The CDR3 nucleotides read TGCGCCAGCAGCCAGGGACTAGCGGGGGGAATGGAGACCCAGTACTTC.

This clonotype has just a few counts. DNA of the CDR3: TGCAGCGTTCGGACAGCCCTGTCCTACGAGCAGTACTTC. Translation: CSVRTALSYEQYF. The gene calls are TRBV29-1 and TRBJ2-7, with a weak D call TRBD1 (6 bases). There are 13 residues in the CDR3. Germline CDR1 is SQVTM and CDR2 is ANQGSEA. V lost 5 bases and J lost 1, with 12 bases in between.

A few counts support this clonotype. The chain employs TRBV7-9 and TRBJ2-5, with D uncertain. The V and J ends lost 6 bases and 2 bases respectively, with 13 bases between them. CDR3 length equals 14 residues. Per germline, CDR1 SEHNR and CDR2 FQNEAQ (reference sequence). The CDR3 nucleotides are TGTGCCAGCAGGCGCGCTACAAAACAAGAGACCCAGTACTTC. As protein: CASRRATKQETQYF.

The chain recombines TRBV20-1 with TRBJ2-2; TRBD1 is a possible D gene (7 bases). The V gene lost 6 bases and the J gene lost 1 base, with 12 bases spanning the gap. CDR3 length equals 14 residues. Germline-derived CDR1 and CDR2 are DFQATT and SNEGSKA (reference sequence). The chain's CDR3 is CSAPQGGNTGELFF. The CDR3 DNA is TGCAGTGCACCCCAGGGGGGGAACACCGGGGAGCTGTTTTTT.

This clonotype was detected ten times or more. V gene TRBV7-2 combines with J gene TRBJ2-5, with 7 bases lining up with TRBD2. In germline, CDR1 is SGHTA, CDR2 FQGNSA. The CDR3 totals 17 residues. With 5 bases clipped from V and 4 bases from J, the junction kept 16 bases outside the gene matches. The chain's CDR3 is CASSPGQAGFGGETQYF. The CDR3 DNA follows: TGTGCCAGCAGCCCCGGTCAAGCGGGATTTGGGGGAGAGACCCAGTACTTC.

J is TRBJ2-2 and V is TRBV6-1, with D possibly being TRBD2 (6 bases). V lost 6 bases and J 0 bases, leaving 11 bases between the germline ends. The CDR3 contains 15 residues. Germline V gives CDR1 MNHNS, CDR2 SASEGT. The CDR3 loop is CASSPGVSNTGELFF. The CDR3 bases are TGTGCCAGCAGCCCGGGGGTTTCGAACACCGGGGAGCTGTTTTTT.

The chain recombines TRBV4-2 with TRBJ1-6, with D possibly matching TRBD1 (6 bases). The V end was cut by 3 bases, the J end by 11 bases, with 14 bases between. Germline V gene lookup returns CDR1 LGHNA and CDR2 YNFKEQ. CDR3 size: 14 residues. As DNA, the CDR3 is TGTGCCAGCAGCCAGCCCCAAAGGGGGACACCCCTCCACTTT. This translates into CASSQPQRGTPLHF.

The gene calls are TRBV4-3 and TRBJ2-2, with 11 bases matching TRBD2. With V trimmed by 1 base and J by 6 bases, 1 base remained unmatched. Per germline, CDR1 LGHNA and CDR2 YSLEER. This CDR3 comprises 15 residues. In DNA form, the CDR3 reads TGCGCCAGCAGCCAAGTAGCGGGAGGGCCCGGGGAGCTGTTTTTT. Translation gives CASSQVAGGPGELFF.

The V gene is TRBV6-5, the J gene TRBJ2-1; D call uncertain. There are 14 residues in the CDR3. CDR1 MNHEY and CDR2 SVGAGI come from the germline V gene. Trimming removed 0 bases at V and 8 bases at J, with 11 bases between. The CDR3 bases are TGTGCCAGCAGTTACTCGCGCGCTGGTGATGAGCAGTTCTTC. This encodes CASSYSRAGDEQFF.